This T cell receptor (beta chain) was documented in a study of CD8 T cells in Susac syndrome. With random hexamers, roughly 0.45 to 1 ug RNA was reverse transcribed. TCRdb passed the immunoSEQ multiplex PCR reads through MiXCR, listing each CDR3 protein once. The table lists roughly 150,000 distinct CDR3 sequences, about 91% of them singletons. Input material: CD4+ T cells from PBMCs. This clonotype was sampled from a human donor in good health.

The CDR3 DNA reads TGTGCCAGCAGCCAAGGACAGGGATTGTATGGCTACACCTTC. Translation gives CASSQGQGLYGYTF. This rearrangement joins TRBV3-1 to TRBJ1-2; 7 nucleotides align to TRBD1. The germline CDR1 and CDR2 sequences are LGHDT and YNNKEL (reference sequence). CDR3 length equals 14 residues. The J segment lost 5 bases and the V segment lost 1 base, leaving 4 bases of the junction unmatched.